This T cell receptor beta chain was captured in a study of shared clonotypes between healthy human individuals. Whole-study context: Each donor contributed plates that comprised three CD4 naive, three CD4 memory, two CD8 naive and one CD8 memory.

Study-wide points: In contrast to clonotypes shared by all four donors, non-shared clonotypes had lower generation probabilities. Though the depth was large, rarefaction showed that sorted-subset sequencing was incomplete.

Sequencing was performed with immunoSEQ multiplex PCR; in TCRdb, only in-frame clones are kept and a portion is missing. The sample has fewer than 850,000 clones; 72% are singletons. The V end was cut by 0 bases, the J end by 5 bases, with 12 bases between. CDR1 is LNHNV and CDR2 is YYDKDF in the germline V gene (reference sequence). The CDR3 loop spans 15 amino acids. In the case of this clone: Its antigen is unidentified.

J is TRBJ2-3 and V is TRBV15; D might be TRBD2 (6 bases). The receptor's source is a woman under 40 in good health. The sequencing input was memory CD4+ T cells sorted from blood. Subset: CD45RA-negative fraction. Here the CDR3 reads CATSRDLGGRDTQYF. The DNA for the CDR3 is TGTGCCACCAGCAGAGATTTGGGGGGACGAGATACGCAGTATTTT. Full variable domain (outside the CDR3, taken from reference TRBV15 and TRBJ2-3): DAMVIQNPRYQVTQFGKPVTLSCSQTLNHNVMYWYQQKSSQAPKLLFHYYDKDFNNEADTPDNFQSRRPNTSFCFLDIRSPGLGDTAMYLCATSRDLGGRDTQYFGPGTRLTVL.